This entry lists 11 T cell receptor beta chains sequenced from one sample in a study of a mutant IDH1 vaccine in newly diagnosed glioma. Time point noted: baseline, week 1 (first vaccination visit). Sample treatment: pre-vaccination baseline after standard-of-care therapy. Data came from immunoSEQ multiplex PCR; TCRdb stores just in-frame clones and leaves some out. The table lists 45,000 to 65,000 clones, around 80% of them singletons, with about 19% in the top ten. Sequenced here: PBMCs, sampled from a glioma patient treated with radiotherapy, temozolomide or both. These TCRs come from a man younger than 30 with glioma.

On this clone: The junction does not match germline at one end; this may be a read error. The rearrangement uses TRBV14 and TRBJ2-2, with 9 bases matching TRBD1. This CDR3 has 15 amino acids. Looked up from germline, CDR1 is SGHDN and CDR2 is FVKESK. CDR3 region: CASSVQGAKTGELFF. The DNA of the CDR3 is TGTGCCAGCAGCGTACAGGGGGCGAAAACCGGGGAGCTGTTTTTT.

The CDR3 sequence: CSAGTTYEQYF. CDR3 nucleotide sequence: TGCAGTGCCGGGACAACCTACGAGCAGTACTTC. The chain carries TRBV20-1 and TRBJ2-7, with D tentatively TRBD1 (6 bases). Germline CDR1 DFQATT, CDR2 SNEGSKA (reference sequence). The V end was cut by 6 bases, the J end by 2 bases, with 8 bases between. The CDR3 sequence is 11 residues long.

The chain carries TRBV29-1 and TRBJ1-2, with 8 bases lining up with TRBD1. The CDR3 spans 13 residues. With 5 bases clipped from V and 6 bases from J, the junction kept 8 bases outside the gene matches. Germline V gene sequence: CDR1 SQVTM, CDR2 ANQGSEA. The CDR3: CSVSGTGHNGYTF. The CDR3 bases are TGCAGCGTTTCAGGGACAGGTCATAATGGCTACACCTTC.

V is TRBV18 and J is TRBJ1-1; D is uncertain. Germline V gene sequence: CDR1 KGHSH, CDR2 LQKENI. The CDR3 spans 13 residues. Trimming pared 5 bases from V and 2 bases from J, leaving 9 bases between. The CDR3 loop reads CASSGTVNTEAFF. DNA for the CDR3: TGTGCCAGCTCAGGCACGGTTAACACTGAAGCTTTCTTT.

The chain employs TRBV19 and TRBJ1-5, with D possibly matching TRBD1 (6 bases). V lost 6 bases to trimming and J lost 2 bases, with 11 bases between them. This CDR3 has 14 residues. CDR1 is LNHDA and CDR2 is SQIVND in the germline V gene (reference sequence). This CDR3 is CASSINRGNQPQHF. The CDR3 region has the DNA TGTGCCAGTAGCATCAACAGGGGCAATCAGCCCCAGCATTTT. Variable domain in full (rest from reference TRBV19 and TRBJ1-5): DGGITQSPKYLFRKEGQNVTLSCEQNLNHDAMYWYRQDPGQGLRLIYYSQIVNDFQKGDIAEGYSVSREKKESFPLTVTSAQKNPTAFYLCASSINRGNQPQHFGDGTRLSIL.

V is TRBV6-5 and J is TRBJ1-1; unclear D gene. V was shortened by 2 bases and J by 0 bases, with 10 bases between the two germline ends. The V gene's germline CDR1 is MNHEY and CDR2 SVGAGI. This CDR3 is built from 15 residues. The CDR3 is CASSYTITVNTEAFF. The DNA for the CDR3 is TGTGCCAGCAGTTACACTATCACGGTGAACACTGAAGCTTTCTTT.

For the CDR3, the DNA is TGTGCCAGCAGTGAAATGGGACTCCGGACGGGTGGCTACACCTTC. Translating it yields CASSEMGLRTGGYTF. The chain employs TRBV2 and TRBJ1-2; tentatively, D is TRBD1 (5 bases). The germline CDR1 and CDR2 sequences are SNHLY and FYNNEI. The CDR3 contains 15 residues. V gave up 2 bases and J gave up 7 bases, with 17 bases separating them.

The chain has TRBV6-6 and TRBJ2-7; possible D gene TRBD1, 5 bases. The V gene lost 4 bases and the J gene lost 6 bases, with 16 bases spanning the gap. Germline V gives CDR1 MNHNY, CDR2 SVGAGI (reference sequence). The CDR3 length is 14 residues. This CDR3 is CASSSGQTPIEQYF. The CDR3 DNA sequence: TGTGCCAGCAGTTCAGGACAAACTCCGATCGAGCAGTACTTC.

The chain combines TRBV7-9 with TRBJ2-7; a weak D match, TRBD1 (6 bases). The CDR3 contains 13 residues. Trimming left V 7 bases short and J 0 bases short, with 10 bases between. CDR1 is SEHNR and CDR2 is FQNEAQ in the germline V gene (reference sequence). The chain's CDR3 is CASNGQFSYEQYF. In nucleotides, the CDR3 is TGTGCCAGCAATGGACAGTTCTCCTACGAGCAGTACTTC.

This clone was seen just once. This rearrangement joins TRBV5-6 to TRBJ1-1; perhaps TRBD1 as D (5 bases). CDR1 and CDR2 (germline): SGHDT, YYEEEE. The CDR3 length is 14 residues. V was clipped by 1 base and J by 4 bases, with 11 bases between them. This CDR3 reads CASSLWGVGTEAFF. The DNA for the CDR3 is TGTGCCAGCAGCTTGTGGGGGGTGGGCACTGAAGCTTTCTTT.

The V call is TRBV30, the J call TRBJ2-2; TRBD1 matches 9 bases. The V and J ends lost 5 bases and 1 base, in that order; junction bases with no gene match: 23. This CDR3 is 21 amino acids long. CDR1 is GTSNPN and CDR2 is SVGIG in the germline V gene (reference sequence). CDR3 DNA sequence: TGTGCCTGGGCCAAGGGAGCAGGGACAGGGCGTATCTGGCGGAACACCGGGGAGCTGTTTTTT. Protein product: CAWAKGAGTGRIWRNTGELFF.